This T cell receptor beta chain emerged from a study of T cells after yellow fever vaccination. The table lists this clonotype with a few counts. Between the trimmed V and J ends, which lost 5 bases and 0 bases, there was a span of 16 bases. Germline assignment: CDR1 SGHAT and CDR2 FQNNGV. CDR3 size: 17 residues. TCRdb fed the 5' RACE reads into MiXCR, producing one record per CDR3 protein. The sample carries about 430,000 distinct CDR3 sequences, 15% to 20% recorded once. Sequenced material: PBMCs, taken before the yellow fever booster vaccination. The chain employs TRBV11-2 and TRBJ2-2; D remains ambiguous. This TCR came from a man aged 18 to 30 who received the YFV17D yellow fever vaccine. The CDR3 loop reads CASSSLLNRANTGELFF. For the CDR3, the DNA is TGTGCCAGCAGCAGCTTGTTAAATCGAGCGAACACCGGGGAGCTGTTTTTT.